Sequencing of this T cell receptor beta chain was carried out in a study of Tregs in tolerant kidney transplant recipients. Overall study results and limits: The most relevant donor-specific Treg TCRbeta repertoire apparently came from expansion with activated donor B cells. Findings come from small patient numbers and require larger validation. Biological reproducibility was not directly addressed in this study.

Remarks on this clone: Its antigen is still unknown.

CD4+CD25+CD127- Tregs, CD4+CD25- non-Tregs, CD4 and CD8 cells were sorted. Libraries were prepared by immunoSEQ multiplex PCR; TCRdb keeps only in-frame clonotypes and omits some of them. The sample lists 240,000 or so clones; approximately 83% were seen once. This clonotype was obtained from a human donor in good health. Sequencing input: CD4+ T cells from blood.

CDR3 loop: CASSPQAGLILGAFF. The CDR3 coding sequence is TGTGCCAGCTCCCCCCAGGCGGGCTTGATTCTCGGAGCTTTCTTT. This rearrangement joins TRBV18 to TRBJ1-1; D remains ambiguous. This CDR3 region has 15 residues. Germline assignment: CDR1 KGHSH and CDR2 LQKENI. Trimming pared 6 bases from V and 10 bases from J, leaving 24 bases between. Full variable domain (remainder filled in from reference TRBV18 and TRBJ1-1): NAGVMQNPRHLVRRRGQEARLRCSPMKGHSHVYWYRQLPEEGLKFMVYLQKENIIDESGMPKERFSAEFPKEGPSILRIQQVVRGDSAAYFCASSPQAGLILGAFFGQGTRLTVV.